This T cell receptor (beta chain) is from a study of cytomegalovirus exposure and HLA in healthy donors. In germline, CDR1 is LNHDA, CDR2 SQIVND (reference sequence). V shed 0 bases and J shed 5 bases, with 10 bases lying between them. The CDR3 has 14 residues. The primer mix had 60 Vbeta and 13 Jbeta primers. Using immunoSEQ multiplex PCR, the repertoire was profiled, and TCRdb retains in-frame clones only, with some absent. The sample table includes some 120,000 clones. This sequence was found in a man aged 40-50 years in good health and CMV-seropositive. V is TRBV19 and J is TRBJ1-1, with a weak D call TRBD1 (5 bases). What was sequenced was PBMCs. The CDR3 sequence is CASSIDREGTEAFF. In nucleotides, the CDR3 is TGTGCCAGTAGTATAGACAGGGAGGGGACTGAAGCTTTCTTT.